This TCR beta chain derives from a study of blood T cell repertoires in COVID-19. Background on the study: The study drew acute and convalescent COVID-19 samples from the United States, Italy and Spain. Sources were T cells, B-cell-depleted T cells, or PBMCs; the material itself was cDNA or gDNA.

This CDR3 is built from 11 residues. Germline V lookup: CDR1 SQVTM, CDR2 ANQGSEA. In the source study's methods: How many nucleated cells were present was estimated from reference gene primer amplification. The table came from immunoSEQ multiplex PCR; TCRdb's copy has only in-frame clones and leaves some out. Clone size and V and J calls were adopted from that table, with D and trimming inferred from the DNA. The sample lists about 260,000 clones, 75% to 90% occurring once. The specimen sequenced was peripheral blood. The sequence was collected from a woman between 40 and 50 years old who had recovered from COVID-19. This chain joins TRBV29-1 and TRBJ1-1; possibly TRBD1 for D (5 bases). The CDR3 here is CTGRGGTEAFF. The CDR3 DNA follows: TGCACCGGCCGGGGGGGGACTGAAGCTTTCTTT.